This record looks at one T cell receptor (beta chain) sequence and its context. In the source study's methods: By means of reference gene primer amplification, nucleated cell counts were estimated. Data came from immunoSEQ multiplex PCR; TCRdb stores just in-frame clones and leaves some out. D and trimming were read from the DNA, whereas the V and J calls and clone size are those reported in that table. The repertoire holds about 180,000 clones, with over 75% as singletons. The data originate from a study of blood T cell repertoires in COVID-19. Background on the study: Sample material is recorded as cDNA or gDNA derived from T cells, B-cell-depleted T cells, or PBMCs.

The trim removed 8 bases at V and 5 bases at J, leaving 10 bases unmatched. This CDR3 is built from 14 residues. CDR1 is KGHSH and CDR2 is LQKENI in the germline V gene. Those enrolled, adults aged roughly 18 to 100 years, came from 25 or so US areas. The J gene is TRBJ1-1, the V gene TRBV18; TRBD1 matches at 8 bases. The TCR sequence derives from a human donor with acute COVID-19. The donor label of this sample is uncertain. Sequencing used PBMCs or T cells enriched from blood (not recorded which). In nucleotides, the CDR3 is TGTGCCAGCGGAAACTCAGGGGGCGGAACTGAAGCTTTCTTT. This sequence encodes CASGNSGGGTEAFF.